This entry is about one T cell receptor beta chain. Antigen specificity is unknown. 60 Vbeta and 13 Jbeta primers were used in PCR. Clones were read by immunoSEQ multiplex PCR, and TCRdb kept only the in-frame ones, dropping some. The repertoire holds 100,000 or so clones, with roughly 71% as singletons. This entry is derived from a study of cytomegalovirus exposure and HLA in healthy donors. Study-level background: Early released data had tens of millions of unique TCRs, all coming from HLA-typed donors.

The germline V gene encodes CDR1 MDHEN and CDR2 SYDVKM. This CDR3 is built from 14 residues. With 8 bases removed from V and 3 bases from J, the gap between germline ends came to 14 bases. Regarding donors, all were healthy bone marrow donors. The study's findings and limits: A later analysis appeared to link common viral pathogens to several of the most significant clusters. Within an earlier analysis, most TCR beta V segments proved productive either about 90% or about 30% of the time.

This chain connects TRBV28 to TRBJ1-5, with a possible D match to TRBD1 (5 bases). The TCR comes from a man over 45 in good health and CMV-seronegative. What was sequenced was PBMCs. CDR3 bases: TGTGCCAGCGTTCTAGGGGTCATCAATCAGCCCCAGCATTTT. Translating it yields CASVLGVINQPQHF.